These 30 T cell receptor beta chains share one sample of origin, sequenced in a study of control samples from healthy donors and cancer patients. Clones were read by immunoSEQ multiplex PCR, and TCRdb kept only the in-frame ones, dropping some. This table holds about 100,000 clones, roughly 84% found once. Sequences were obtained from blood. Receptors originate from a woman aged 45-65 years in good health.

The rearrangement joins TRBV5-6 to TRBJ1-6, with D unresolved. In germline, CDR1 is SGHDT, CDR2 YYEEEE. Trimming stripped 7 bases from V and 0 bases from J, with 8 bases between. This CDR3 region has 14 residues. CDR3 residues: CASVPSSYNSPLHF. The CDR3, as DNA: TGTGCCAGCGTACCGAGCTCCTATAATTCACCCCTCCACTTT.

This sequence joins TRBV19 and TRBJ1-3; possibly TRBD1 for D (5 bases). Trimming stripped 3 bases from V and 4 bases from J, with 10 bases between. In germline, CDR1 is LNHDA, CDR2 SQIVND (reference sequence). This CDR3 is built from 14 residues. This chain's CDR3 is CASSINRSGNTIYF. The DNA of the CDR3 is TGTGCCAGTAGTATTAACAGGTCCGGAAACACCATATATTTT.

The V and J genes are TRBV30 and TRBJ1-2; D is uncertain. V lost 2 bases and J lost 4, with 8 bases in between. This CDR3 has 12 amino acids. Germline V gene sequence: CDR1 GTSNPN, CDR2 SVGIG (reference sequence). Written as DNA, the CDR3 is TGTGCCTGGAGTAAAAGTCCCTATGGCTACACCTTC. It encodes CAWSKSPYGYTF. Variable domain in full (rest from reference TRBV30 and TRBJ1-2): SQTIHQWPATLVQPVGSPLSLECTVEGTSNPNLYWYRQAAGRGLQLLFYSVGIGQISSEVPQNLSASRPQDRQFILSSKKLLLSDSGFYLCAWSKSPYGYTFGSGTRLTVV.

The V and J genes are TRBV4-2 and TRBJ1-6; TRBD1 matches at 7 bases. The ends lost 6 bases at V and 3 bases at J; junction bases unmatched: 2. The length of the CDR3 is 14 residues. Germline V gives CDR1 LGHNA, CDR2 YNFKEQ. CDR3: CASRTGDYNSPLHF. The DNA of the CDR3 is TGTGCCAGCAGAACAGGGGACTATAATTCACCCCTCCACTTT.

The chain links TRBV4-3 to TRBJ1-1; D unresolved. The germline gives CDR1 LGHNA, CDR2 YSLEER. V was shortened by 0 bases and J by 3 bases, with 5 bases between the two germline ends. CDR3 size: 13 residues. DNA of the CDR3: TGCGCCAGCAGCCAAGATGGGGACACTGAAGCTTTCTTT. It translates to CASSQDGDTEAFF.

The chain links TRBV3-1 (or the pseudogene TRBV3-2) to TRBJ2-4, with unresolved D. CDR3 length: 18 residues. From germline, CDR1 is LGHDT and CDR2 YNNKEL (reference sequence). The ends were cut back, 1 base at V and 2 bases at J, with 18 bases in the middle. CDR3 DNA: TGTGCCAGCAGCCAAGGGTTCTTCAGAGGTGGTTCCAAAAACATTCAGTACTTC. Its protein is CASSQGFFRGGSKNIQYF.

The chain combines TRBV7-9 with TRBJ1-6, with 7 bases aligning to TRBD1. CDR3 length equals 14 residues. J lost 9 bases, V lost 4 bases, and 6 bases had no gene match. The germline V gene encodes CDR1 SEHNR and CDR2 FQNEAQ (reference sequence). CDR3 region: CASSSRQGGSPLHF. CDR3 nucleotides: TGTGCCAGCAGCTCCAGACAGGGAGGTTCACCCCTCCACTTT.

The chain combines TRBV7-2 with TRBJ2-1; D perhaps matches TRBD2 (5 bases). This CDR3 is built from 14 residues. V was shortened by 3 bases and J by 8 bases, with 14 bases between the two germline ends. CDR1 SGHTA and CDR2 FQGNSA come from the germline V gene. The CDR3 DNA follows: TGTGCCAGCAGCTTCACCCTGGGAGCGGATGAGCAGTTCTTC. Translation: CASSFTLGADEQFF.

The gene calls are TRBV9 and TRBJ1-2; a possible D gene is TRBD1 (5 bases). The V end was cut by 0 bases, the J end by 4 bases, with 16 bases between. Germline V gene sequence: CDR1 SGDLS, CDR2 YYNGEE. The CDR3 runs 16 residues. The CDR3 here is CASSVGGGWGVYGYTF. The DNA for the CDR3 is TGTGCCAGCAGCGTAGGGGGCGGCTGGGGCGTCTATGGCTACACCTTC.

This clone was seen just once. The chain is built from TRBV4-3 and TRBJ2-7; D gene unclear. This CDR3 has 15 amino acids. Trimming pared 0 bases from V and 4 bases from J, leaving 13 bases between. Germline V gene data show CDR1 as LGHNA and CDR2 as YSLEER. Here the CDR3 DNA reads TGCGCCAGCAGCCAAGAACCCTTCAACTATTACGAGCAGTACGTC. Translation: CASSQEPFNYYEQYV.

This clone appeared a single time. J is TRBJ1-6 and V is TRBV27; no reliable D call. This CDR3 is 15 amino acids long. Germline lookup yields CDR1 MNHEY and CDR2 SMNVEV (reference sequence). V was shortened by 6 bases and J by 3 bases, with 12 bases between the two germline ends. CDR3 nucleotides: TGTGCCAGCAGGCAAGCCCTTGACTATAATTCACCCCTCCACTTT. Translating it yields CASRQALDYNSPLHF.

V is TRBV14 and J is TRBJ2-1; 13 bases are shared with TRBD2. The CDR3 sequence is 18 residues long. V trimming: 3 bases; J trimming: 2 bases; junction bases outside the gene matches: 7. The germline gives CDR1 SGHDN, CDR2 FVKESK. The CDR3 is CASSHSGLAGAAYNEQFF. The CDR3 coding sequence is TGTGCCAGCAGCCATTCTGGACTAGCGGGAGCGGCCTACAATGAGCAGTTCTTC.

The chain has TRBV19 and TRBJ2-1; 12 bases fit TRBD2. Losses at the gene ends were 2 bases for V and 8 bases for J; bases not matched to a gene: 4. Germline-derived CDR1 and CDR2 are LNHDA and SQIVND (reference sequence). The CDR3 extends over 15 amino acids. The CDR3 DNA sequence: TGTGCCAGTAGTATAAGACTAGCGGGAGAGGATGAGCAGTTCTTC. It encodes CASSIRLAGEDEQFF.

This chain links TRBV24-1 with TRBJ2-1; D is possibly TRBD2 (7 bases). The length of the CDR3 is 17 residues. Per the germline V gene, CDR1 is KGHDR and CDR2 is SFDVKD. Trimming removed 4 bases from V and 8 bases from J, with 23 bases in between. The chain's CDR3 is CATSDPQGGHGGDEQFF. As DNA, the CDR3 is TGTGCCACCAGTGACCCTCAAGGGGGACATGGGGGGGATGAGCAGTTCTTC.

The chain employs TRBV5-6 and TRBJ2-7; D unclear. Germline CDR1 and CDR2: SGHDT and YYEEEE. There are 13 residues in the CDR3. V dropped 0 bases and J dropped 5 bases, with 9 bases sitting between them. DNA for the CDR3: TGTGCCAGCAGCTTGGGTCTGGACCACGAGCAGTACGTC. Protein product: CASSLGLDHEQYV.

This chain joins TRBV11-1 and TRBJ1-1, with TRBD1 as a possible D gene (6 bases). This CDR3 region has 15 residues. The V gene lost 5 bases and the J gene lost 1 base, with 14 bases spanning the gap. The V gene's germline CDR1 is SGHAT and CDR2 FQDESV (reference sequence). The CDR3 DNA follows: TGTGCCAGCAGCATAGGGGGTCGTTCGAACACTGAAGCTTTCTTT. Protein: CASSIGGRSNTEAFF.

The gene calls are TRBV5-4 and TRBJ2-1, with TRBD2 matching over 10 bases. Germline-derived CDR1 and CDR2 are SGHNT and YYREEE (reference sequence). J lost 3 bases, V lost 2 bases, and 2 bases had no gene match. The CDR3 has 15 amino acids. The CDR3 loop is CASSLKRGGYNEQFF. The CDR3 DNA sequence: TGTGCCAGCAGCTTAAAGCGGGGGGGCTACAATGAGCAGTTCTTC. The variable domain in full, completed from reference TRBV5-4 and TRBJ2-1, reads ETGVTQSPTHLIKTRGQQVTLRCSSQSGHNTVSWYQQALGQGPQFIFQYYREEENGRGNFPPRFSGLQFPNYSSELNVNALELDDSALYLCASSLKRGGYNEQFFGPGTRLTVL.

This chain links TRBV3-1 (or the pseudogene TRBV3-2) with TRBJ1-2, with 7 positions matching TRBD1. V was pared by 4 bases and J by 8 bases, with 16 bases of the junction left unmatched. Germline-derived CDR1 and CDR2 are LGHDT and YNNKEL (reference sequence). The CDR3 is 16 amino acids. The CDR3 here is CASSLAEGRGLRGYTF. The DNA for the CDR3 is TGTGCCAGCAGCCTGGCCGAAGGAAGGGGGCTGAGAGGCTACACCTTC.

The gene calls are TRBV5-1 and TRBJ1-2, with 7 bases identical to TRBD1. CDR1 is SGHRS, CDR2 YFSETQ, per germline. The trim removed 0 bases at V and 4 bases at J, leaving 6 bases unmatched. The length of the CDR3 is 15 residues. The CDR3 DNA sequence: TGCGCCAGCAGCTTGGGAACAGGGGACACCTATGGCTACACCTTC. Translated, it gives CASSLGTGDTYGYTF.

This clone was seen only once. This chain's CDR3 is CASSSRQPPYEQYV. The CDR3, as DNA: TGTGCCAGTAGTAGCAGACAGCCACCCTACGAGCAGTACGTC. V is TRBV19 and J is TRBJ2-7; tentatively, D is TRBD1 (5 bases). This CDR3 region has 14 residues. V was shortened by 4 bases and J by 2 bases, with 12 bases between the two germline ends. Germline lookup yields CDR1 LNHDA and CDR2 SQIVND (reference sequence).

The chain carries TRBV11-1 and TRBJ2-2; unclear D gene. Trimming removed 0 bases at V and 1 base at J, with 9 bases between. Germline-derived CDR1 and CDR2 are SGHAT and FQDESV (reference sequence). There are 16 residues in the CDR3. As DNA, the CDR3 is TGTGCCAGCAGCTTAGCGGGTGCGGAGAACACCGGGGAGCTGTTTTTT. It is translated as CASSLAGAENTGELFF. Using reference TRBV11-1 and TRBJ2-2 for the parts outside the CDR3, the full variable domain is EAEVAQSPRYKITEKSQAVAFWCDPISGHATLYWYRQILGQGPELLVQFQDESVVDDSQLPKDRFSAERLKGVDSTLKIQPAELGDSAMYLCASSLAGAENTGELFFGEGSRLTVL.

This clone was seen once. V usage is TRBV6-5 and J usage is TRBJ2-1, with D possibly being TRBD2 (5 bases). Germline loops: CDR1 MNHEY, CDR2 SVGAGI. The CDR3 runs to 15 residues. The V end lost 0 bases, the J end lost 6 bases, and 12 bases lay between the germline ends. The CDR3 sequence: CASSYSREGRNEQFF. CDR3 DNA sequence: TGTGCCAGCAGTTACTCCCGGGAAGGTCGCAATGAGCAGTTCTTC.

The CDR3 loop reads CASSSDPSYNEQFF. In nucleotides, the CDR3 is TGTGCCAGCAGCTCCGACCCCTCCTACAATGAGCAGTTCTTC. This chain uses TRBV7-3 with TRBJ2-1; D remains ambiguous. This CDR3 is built from 14 residues. V shed 4 bases and J shed 0 bases, with 7 bases lying between them. Germline V gene sequence: CDR1 SGHTA, CDR2 FQGTGA. Full variable domain (outside the CDR3, taken from reference TRBV7-3 and TRBJ2-1): GAGVSQTPSNKVTEKGKYVELRCDPISGHTALYWYRQSLGQGPEFLIYFQGTGAADDSGLPNDRFFAVRPEGSVSTLKIQRTERGDSAVYLCASSSDPSYNEQFFGPGTRLTVL.

This chain uses TRBV24-1 with TRBJ2-1; D is tentatively TRBD1 or TRBD2 (5 bases each). Per the germline V gene, CDR1 is KGHDR and CDR2 is SFDVKD. The CDR3 is 15 residues long. V was clipped by 4 bases and J by 10 bases, with 19 bases between them. CDR3: CATSDRDGRLEEQFF. CDR3 bases: TGTGCCACCAGTGACCGGGACGGACGTCTTGAGGAGCAGTTCTTC.

The chain employs TRBV7-9 and TRBJ2-1, with 9 bases fitting TRBD2. The CDR3 covers 12 residues. Losses at the gene ends were 3 bases for V and 15 bases for J; bases not matched to a gene: 6. Germline CDR1 is SEHNR and CDR2 is FQNEAQ (reference sequence). This CDR3 reads CASSLTPAGGFF. The CDR3, as DNA: TGTGCCAGCAGCTTGACGCCAGCGGGGGGGTTCTTC. Combining the CDR3 with reference TRBV7-9 and TRBJ2-1 gives the whole variable domain DTGVSQNPRHKITKRGQNVTFRCDPISEHNRLYWYRQTLGQGPEFLTYFQNEAQLEKSRLLSDRFSAERPKGSFSTLEIQRTEQGDSAMYLCASSLTPAGGFFGPGTRLTVL.

The chain recombines TRBV6-5 with TRBJ1-4, with 8 nucleotides matching TRBD1. CDR1 MNHEY and CDR2 SVGAGI come from the germline V gene. CDR3 length: 14 residues. Trimming at V came to 8 bases and at J to 8 bases, leaving 10 bases not matched to a gene. The CDR3 bases are TGTGCCAGCGGATCAGGGGGCGCGGGAGAAAAACTGTTTTTT. Its protein product is CASGSGGAGEKLFF.

This chain joins TRBV11-2 and TRBJ2-1; 12 bases line up with TRBD2. The CDR3 spans 17 residues. V lost 5 bases to trimming and J lost 6 bases; unmatched junction nucleotides: 11. Germline lookup yields CDR1 SGHAT and CDR2 FQNNGV. CDR3 nucleotide sequence: TGTGCCAGCAGCCCCCAACCCCAGGGACTAGCGGGCAATGAGCAGTTCTTC. Protein sequence: CASSPQPQGLAGNEQFF.

The chain recombines TRBV19 with TRBJ1-2; no clear D. Germline CDR1 LNHDA, CDR2 SQIVND (reference sequence). CDR3 length: 14 residues. Trimming took 3 bases from V and 3 from J, leaving 11 bases between them. DNA of the CDR3: TGTGCCAGTAGTATTCGGGAAAGGGACTATGGCTACACCTTC. Translating gives CASSIRERDYGYTF. The full variable domain, rest sourced from reference TRBV19 and TRBJ1-2, is DGGITQSPKYLFRKEGQNVTLSCEQNLNHDAMYWYRQDPGQGLRLIYYSQIVNDFQKGDIAEGYSVSREKKESFPLTVTSAQKNPTAFYLCASSIRERDYGYTFGSGTRLTVV.

The rearrangement uses TRBV5-6 and TRBJ2-5; D is uncertain. The end of the DNA is better explained by TRBJ2-7, so the J call may be wrong. CDR3 size: 11 residues. Germline-derived CDR1 and CDR2 are SGHDT and YYEEEE. The CDR3 region has the DNA TGTGCCAGCAGCTGGGGCTACGAGCAGTACTTC. Amino acid sequence: CASSWGYEQYF.

The chain recombines TRBV5-1 with TRBJ2-2, with D tentatively TRBD2 (7 bases). CDR3 length: 19 amino acids. V lost 2 bases, J lost 5 bases, and 25 bases lay in between. Per germline, CDR1 SGHRS and CDR2 YFSETQ. The CDR3 loop reads CASSLYKGEGLVRTGELFF. The CDR3 nucleotides read TGCGCCAGCAGCTTATACAAGGGGGAGGGCCTCGTTCGTACCGGGGAGCTGTTTTTT.